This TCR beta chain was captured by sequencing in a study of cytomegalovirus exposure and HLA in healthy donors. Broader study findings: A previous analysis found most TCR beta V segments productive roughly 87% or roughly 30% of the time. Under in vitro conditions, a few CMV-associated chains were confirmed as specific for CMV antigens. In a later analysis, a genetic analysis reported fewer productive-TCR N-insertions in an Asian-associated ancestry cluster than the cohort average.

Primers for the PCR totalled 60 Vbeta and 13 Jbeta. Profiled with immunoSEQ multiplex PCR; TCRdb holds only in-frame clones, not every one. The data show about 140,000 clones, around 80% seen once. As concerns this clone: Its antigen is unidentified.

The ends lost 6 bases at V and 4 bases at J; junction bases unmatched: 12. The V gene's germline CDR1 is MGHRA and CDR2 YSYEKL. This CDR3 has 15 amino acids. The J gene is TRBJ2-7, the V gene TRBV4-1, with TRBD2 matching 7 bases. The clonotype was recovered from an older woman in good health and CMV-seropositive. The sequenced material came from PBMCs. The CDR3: CASSPQSGTTYEQYF. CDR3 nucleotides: TGCGCCAGCAGTCCCCAGAGCGGGACGACTTACGAGCAGTACTTC.